The 27 T cell receptor beta chains below were found in one sample sequenced in a study of beta chain features in type 1 diabetes (dated by TCRdb to the late 2010s). What the authors observed across the whole study: A moderate but significant shortening of TCRB CDR3 length was observed in type 1 diabetes patients in all four CD4+ subsets.

Library preparation employed the immunoSEQ multiplex PCR assay. The High Capacity cDNA Reverse Transcription Kit was used to reverse transcribe all of the isolated RNA, meaning that expressed TCRB transcripts were what got sequenced. Sourced from immuneACCESS, this table was stored by TCRdb with only in-frame sequences that have V and J called. A share of the clones is absent; for the studies checked, an unresolved V gene accounts for under half, and the remainder has no known explanation. This sample is represented by 230,000 or so clones; around 15% of them were singletons. The ten top clones hold about 0.085% of the sample. The antigens these receptors bind are not known. The material sequenced was naive CD4+ T cells from blood. The label giving this sample's cell subset or site can be read as: true naive CD4+ T cells. The source of these receptors is a man aged 30-40 years with type 1 diabetes.

This chain uses TRBV9 with TRBJ2-5; D is perhaps TRBD1 or TRBD2 (5 bases each). The CDR3 consists of 15 residues. V lost 0 bases to trimming and J lost 5 bases, with 14 bases between them. The germline gives CDR1 SGDLS, CDR2 YYNGEE. The CDR3, as DNA: TGTGCCAGCAGCGTAGCGAATAACCGGGGCGAGACCCAGTACTTC. The encoded protein is CASSVANNRGETQYF.

The CDR3 DNA reads TGTGCCAGCGGACTGAATTACAATGAGCAGTTCTTC. This gives the protein CASGLNYNEQFF. The chain uses TRBV14 and TRBJ2-1; D perhaps matches TRBD2 (5 bases). The V gene's germline CDR1 is SGHDN and CDR2 FVKESK. This CDR3 is built from 12 residues. Trimming shortened V by 8 bases and J by 4 bases, and 9 bases separated the two germline ends.

In this sample, this clone turned up a few times. V usage is TRBV7-9 and J usage is TRBJ2-2; tentatively, D is TRBD1 (6 bases). V was trimmed by 2 bases and J by 5 bases, leaving 15 bases between them. Looked up from germline, CDR1 is SEHNR and CDR2 is FQNEAQ (reference sequence). The CDR3 totals 16 residues. The CDR3, as DNA: TGTGCCAGCAGCTTACCGGGACAAGTGAATACCGGGGAGCTGTTTTTT. Translating it yields CASSLPGQVNTGELFF.

This chain connects TRBV2 to TRBJ2-7; D is perhaps TRBD1 or TRBD2 (5 bases each). Trimming shortened V by 3 bases and J by 6 bases, and 15 bases separated the two germline ends. CDR1 is SNHLY and CDR2 is FYNNEI in the germline V gene. This CDR3 contains 14 residues. The DNA for the CDR3 is TGTGCCAGCAGTGATTTGGGGGAACTAGGCGAGCAGTACTTC. Translating it yields CASSDLGELGEQYF.

This clone has just a few counts. This rearrangement joins TRBV30 to TRBJ1-1; no reliable D call. V shed 0 bases and J shed 1 base, with 6 bases lying between them. CDR1 and CDR2 from the germline V gene are GTSNPN and SVGIG (reference sequence). The CDR3 extends over 13 amino acids. CDR3 sequence: CAWSVRPNTEAFF. The DNA for the CDR3 is TGTGCCTGGAGTGTACGGCCGAACACTGAAGCTTTCTTT.

The rearrangement uses TRBV30 and TRBJ2-3, with D maybe TRBD2 (5 bases). Per germline, CDR1 GTSNPN and CDR2 SVGIG (reference sequence). The CDR3 extends over 16 amino acids. Trimming stripped 2 bases from V and 1 base from J, with 16 bases between. The CDR3, as DNA: TGTGCCTGGAGTCCGGACCCATCGAGGGGCACAGATACGCAGTATTTT. As protein: CAWSPDPSRGTDTQYF.

This chain connects TRBV27 to TRBJ2-3, with TRBD2 as a possible D gene (6 bases). This CDR3 comprises 13 residues. V lost 3 bases to trimming and J lost 4 bases, with 8 bases between them. CDR1 MNHEY and CDR2 SMNVEV come from the germline V gene (reference sequence). CDR3 region: CASSLTRADTQYF. Here the CDR3 DNA reads TGTGCCAGCAGTTTGACTAGAGCAGATACGCAGTATTTT.

This chain joins TRBV9 and TRBJ2-7; D perhaps matches TRBD1 (5 bases). Per germline, CDR1 SGDLS and CDR2 YYNGEE. The germline V and J ends were trimmed by 2 bases and 2 bases, with 11 bases remaining between them. CDR3 length: 14 amino acids. This CDR3 reads CASSVSAGTYEQYF. CDR3 sequence (DNA): TGTGCCAGCAGCGTGTCAGCAGGGACCTACGAGCAGTACTTC.

The V gene is TRBV11-2, the J gene TRBJ2-3; 7 nucleotides agree with TRBD2. J gave up 0 bases and V 2 bases, and 2 bases lay outside the gene matches. Germline loops: CDR1 SGHAT, CDR2 FQNNGV. There are 15 residues in the CDR3. DNA for the CDR3: TGTGCCAGCAGCTTATCAGCGGGAAGCACAGATACGCAGTATTTT. This encodes CASSLSAGSTDTQYF.

This clone was seen only a few times. CDR3 residues: CASSLGLGPYEQFF. CDR3 sequence (DNA): TGTGCCAGCAGCCTAGGACTAGGTCCCTATGAGCAGTTCTTC. The chain links TRBV7-2 to TRBJ2-1; 7 nucleotides align to TRBD2. Germline trimming cut 5 bases from V and 8 bases from J; bases unmatched to any gene: 9. Germline V lookup: CDR1 SGHTA, CDR2 FQGNSA. The CDR3 is 14 amino acids.

This clone was seen a few times. This rearrangement joins TRBV25-1 to TRBJ1-2, with D unresolved. The V end was cut by 0 bases, the J end by 5 bases, with 4 bases between. There are 12 residues in the CDR3. The V gene's germline CDR1 is MGHDK and CDR2 SYGVNS. The CDR3 protein is CASSEYPYGYTF. The CDR3 DNA follows: TGTGCCAGCAGTGAATACCCGTATGGCTACACCTTC.

The table lists this clone with a few counts. The chain is built from TRBV5-4 and TRBJ2-4; the D is unclear. The CDR3 consists of 14 residues. Between the trimmed V and J ends, which lost 1 base and 5 bases, there was a span of 10 bases. Per germline, CDR1 SGHNT and CDR2 YYREEE (reference sequence). The CDR3 DNA sequence: TGTGCCAGCAGCTTGCGAAGCGCCCAAAACATTCAGTACTTC. Protein sequence: CASSLRSAQNIQYF.

J is TRBJ2-1 and V is TRBV4-1, with 13 bases identical to TRBD2. CDR3 length equals 16 residues. The V and J ends lost 3 bases and 5 bases, in that order; junction bases with no gene match: 4. Germline V CDR1 and CDR2: MGHRA, YSYEKL. The CDR3 DNA is TGCGCCAGCAGCCACCCACTAGCGGGAGGGGACAATGAGCAGTTCTTC. Its translation is CASSHPLAGGDNEQFF.

The chain couples TRBV10-3 to TRBJ2-7; 10 nucleotides align to TRBD1. Germline loops: CDR1 ENHRY, CDR2 SYGVKD. The CDR3 sequence is 13 residues long. Germline trimming cut 6 bases from V and 3 bases from J; bases unmatched to any gene: 2. The CDR3 DNA is TGTGCCATCAGGGGACAGGGGAACTACGAGCAGTACTTC. This gives the protein CAIRGQGNYEQYF.

This clone was counted only a few times. The chain joins TRBV7-2 to TRBJ2-3; D is undetermined. Germline V gene sequence: CDR1 SGHTA, CDR2 FQGNSA. The CDR3 totals 16 residues. V was shortened by 5 bases and J by 3 bases, with 18 bases between the two germline ends. CDR3 in DNA: TGTGCCAGCAGCCGTCCCAAGGGAAGGGAAACAGATACGCAGTATTTT. It encodes CASSRPKGRETDTQYF.

This clone showed up just a few times. The V gene is TRBV4-3, the J gene TRBJ1-2, with 7 nucleotides matching TRBD1. Germline values: CDR1 LGHNA, CDR2 YSLEER. V shed 0 bases, J shed 5 bases, and the junction held 9 bases outside the gene matches. The CDR3 runs 16 residues. The CDR3 sequence is CASSQEKSGTAYGYTF. Written as DNA, the CDR3 is TGCGCCAGCAGCCAAGAAAAGAGCGGGACAGCTTATGGCTACACCTTC.

This clone was observed a handful of times. The chain couples TRBV27 to TRBJ1-5, with a weak D call TRBD1 (6 bases). The germline V gene encodes CDR1 MNHEY and CDR2 SMNVEV (reference sequence). The CDR3 length is 17 residues. Trimming removed 5 bases from V and 0 bases from J, with 17 bases in between. CDR3: CASSPTRTVYSNQPQHF. As DNA, the CDR3 is TGTGCCAGCAGTCCAACAAGGACAGTTTATAGCAATCAGCCCCAGCATTTT.

The CDR3 DNA is TGTGCAGCTCAGGGAATGAACACTGAAGCTTTCTTT. This encodes CAAQGMNTEAFF. The rearrangement uses TRBV25-1 and TRBJ1-1, with D possibly TRBD1 on 5 matching bases. Germline assignment: CDR1 MGHDK and CDR2 SYGVNS. There are 12 residues in the CDR3.

This chain connects TRBV28 to TRBJ2-5; 8 bases are shared with TRBD1. Trimming took 6 bases from V and 1 from J; bases not matched to a gene: 7. Germline V gene sequence: CDR1 MDHEN, CDR2 SYDVKM. The CDR3 totals 15 residues. CDR3 DNA sequence: TGTGCCAGCAGACCCCAGGGGGCACCCCAAGAGACCCAGTACTTC. This translates into CASRPQGAPQETQYF. Combining the CDR3 with reference TRBV28 and TRBJ2-5 gives the whole variable domain DVKVTQSSRYLVKRTGEKVFLECVQDMDHENMFWYRQDPGLGLRLIYFSYDVKMKEKGDIPEGYSVSREKKERFSLILESASTNQTSMYLCASRPQGAPQETQYFGPGTRLLVL.

This clone was found a few times. The chain employs TRBV7-9 and TRBJ2-1; 12 nucleotides line up with TRBD2. Germline V CDR1 and CDR2: SEHNR, FQNEAQ (reference sequence). The CDR3 contains 14 residues. The trim removed 1 base at V and 8 bases at J, leaving 0 bases unmatched. The CDR3 sequence is CASSLGTSGDEQFF. CDR3 bases: TGTGCCAGCAGCTTAGGGACTAGCGGGGATGAGCAGTTCTTC.

The sample holds a few counts of this clone. The chain has TRBV28 and TRBJ2-1; a possible D gene is TRBD2 (5 bases). Germline assignment: CDR1 MDHEN and CDR2 SYDVKM. The V and J ends lost 5 bases and 13 bases respectively, with 21 bases between them. The CDR3 contains 14 residues. The CDR3, as DNA: TGTGCCAGCAGTCCCGGCCGCCTAGAGGGCCCCCAGTTCTTC. Protein sequence: CASSPGRLEGPQFF. Looking up the rest from reference TRBV28 and TRBJ2-1 gives the full variable domain: DVKVTQSSRYLVKRTGEKVFLECVQDMDHENMFWYRQDPGLGLRLIYFSYDVKMKEKGDIPEGYSVSREKKERFSLILESASTNQTSMYLCASSPGRLEGPQFFGPGTRLTVL.

The V call is TRBV14, the J call TRBJ2-3, with 7 bases lining up with TRBD2. From germline, CDR1 is SGHDN and CDR2 FVKESK. V lost 1 base to trimming and J lost 5 bases; unmatched junction nucleotides: 3. The CDR3 loop spans 14 amino acids. The CDR3 sequence: CASSQGGSLDTQYF. The CDR3 region has the DNA TGTGCCAGCAGCCAAGGCGGGAGTTTAGATACGCAGTATTTT. The full variable domain, with the rest looked up from reference TRBV14 and TRBJ2-3, is EAGVTQFPSHSVIEKGQTVTLRCDPISGHDNLYWYRRVMGKEIKFLLHFVKESKQDESGMPNNRFLAERTGGTYSTLKVQPAELEDSGVYFCASSQGGSLDTQYFGPGTRLTVL.

This sequence joins TRBV28 and TRBJ2-7, with 10 nucleotides matching TRBD1. The CDR3 extends over 16 amino acids. V trimming: 4 bases; J trimming: 0 bases; junction bases outside the gene matches: 6. CDR1 and CDR2 (germline): MDHEN, SYDVKM. The CDR3 protein is CASSSPGQGNSYEQYF. CDR3 in DNA: TGTGCCAGCAGTTCTCCGGGACAGGGGAACTCCTACGAGCAGTACTTC.

The chain links TRBV9 to TRBJ2-2; the D is unclear. This CDR3 has 15 amino acids. The V and J ends lost 0 bases and 1 base respectively, with 7 bases between them. Germline CDR1 is SGDLS and CDR2 is YYNGEE. The CDR3 nucleotides are TGTGCCAGCAGCGTAGCAGGCCTGAACACCGGGGAGCTGTTTTTT. Amino acid sequence: CASSVAGLNTGELFF.

A remark on this clone: A much larger clone sits a single nucleotide away, making a read error possible. The chain combines TRBV29-1 with TRBJ2-1; D gene ambiguous. The CDR3 has 12 amino acids. V was shortened by 4 bases and J by 0 bases, with 4 bases between the two germline ends. Germline CDR1 SQVTM, CDR2 ANQGSEA. The CDR3 sequence: CSVGSSYNEQFF. CDR3 coding DNA: TGCAGCGTTGGCAGCTCCTACAATGAGCAGTTCTTC.

This clone occurred a few times. The chain has TRBV29-1 and TRBJ1-1; possible D gene TRBD1, 6 bases. V dropped 7 bases and J dropped 6 bases, with 18 bases sitting between them. The germline gives CDR1 SQVTM, CDR2 ANQGSEA. CDR3 length: 13 residues. This chain's CDR3 is CSAAAGARPEAFF. The CDR3 DNA sequence: TGCAGCGCAGCAGCAGGGGCTAGACCTGAAGCTTTCTTT.

This clone was observed a few times. The gene calls are TRBV29-1 and TRBJ2-4, with TRBD1 matching over 7 bases. The CDR3 consists of 14 residues. The V gene end was trimmed by 7 bases and the J gene end by 0 bases; junction bases not matched to a gene: 6. Germline-derived CDR1 and CDR2 are SQVTM and ANQGSEA. As DNA, the CDR3 is TGCAGCGCTAGGACAGGACTAGCCAAAAACATTCAGTACTTC. This sequence encodes CSARTGLAKNIQYF.